These T cell receptor beta chains were read from a single sample in a study of blood T cells in healthy people across ages. TCRdb re-called the 5' RACE reads through MiXCR, storing one row per CDR3 protein. The table has 1.5 million to 2 million distinct CDR3 sequences, approximately 39% seen once. The sequenced material came from blood. The source is a human donor in good health. CDR3s include the opening cysteine and the closing phenylalanine or tryptophan. The order of the fields is V gene, D gene, J gene, clone size, CDR3 protein, CDR3 DNA. A D gene is named only where the DNA matches it firmly. The size of a clone is reported for some rows only, either as once, few or many, or as a class for expanded clones.

TRBV6-1,NA,TRBJ2-7,few,CASRAGQIYEQYF,TGTGCCAGCAGGGCCGGACAGATATACGAGCAGTACTTC
TRBV20-1,TRBD2,TRBJ2-1,NA,CSAGGLAGPHEQFF,TGCAGTGCCGGGGGGCTAGCGGGGCCCCATGAGCAGTTCTTC
TRBV6-5,NA,TRBJ2-1,NA,CASTEGTEVGEQFF,TGTGCCAGCACCGAAGGAACAGAGGTCGGAGAGCAGTTCTTC
TRBV10-3,NA,TRBJ2-4,NA,CAIRPGQGGNIQYF,TGTGCCATCAGACCAGGTCAAGGGGGGAACATTCAGTACTTC
TRBV7-2,NA,TRBJ2-7,NA,CASSLTLLYEQYF,TGTGCCAGCAGCTTAACCCTTCTCTACGAGCAGTACTTC
TRBV11-2,NA,TRBJ2-1,NA,CASSFQWGGEQFF,TGTGCCAGCAGCTTCCAATGGGGTGGTGAGCAGTTCTTC
TRBV20-1,TRBD1,TRBJ2-7,few,CSAARDRAYEQYF,TGCAGTGCAGCCCGGGACAGGGCCTACGAGCAGTACTTC
TRBV27,TRBD2,TRBJ2-1,few,CASSPGGPLNEQFF,TGTGCCAGCAGCCCGGGGGGGCCTTTAAATGAGCAGTTCTTC
TRBV4-3,NA,TRBJ1-4,NA,CASSQDWGYDEKLFF,TGCGCCAGCAGCCAAGATTGGGGATACGATGAAAAACTGTTTTTT
TRBV12-3/TRBV12-4,TRBD2,TRBJ2-1,NA,CASEPTSGGYDEQFF,TGTGCCAGCGAACCGACTAGCGGGGGATACGATGAGCAGTTCTTC
TRBV20-1,TRBD1,TRBJ1-5,few,CSASGTGGSYQPQHF,TGCAGTGCTAGCGGGACAGGGGGCAGCTATCAGCCCCAGCATTTT
TRBV12-3/TRBV12-4,NA,TRBJ2-3,NA,CASSPPRLLTDTQYF,TGTGCCAGCAGTCCCCCTCGGCTACTCACAGATACGCAGTATTTT
TRBV4-1,NA,TRBJ1-5,few,CASRPSGAGGNQPQHF,TGCGCCAGCAGACCCTCGGGGGCGGGTGGCAATCAGCCCCAGCATTTT
TRBV7-3,TRBD2,TRBJ2-3,NA,CASSPGLADDGTDTQYF,TGTGCCAGCAGCCCAGGACTAGCGGACGATGGCACAGATACGCAGTATTTT
TRBV24-1,NA,TRBJ1-1,NA,CATQRQGGTEAFF,TGTGCCACCCAGCGGCAGGGAGGCACTGAAGCTTTCTTT
TRBV20-1,TRBD1,TRBJ1-1,few,CSAKEGANTEAFF,TGCAGTGCTAAGGAGGGGGCGAACACTGAAGCTTTCTTT
TRBV27,NA,TRBJ1-2,NA,CASSLKWGEYYGYTF,TGTGCCAGCAGTTTAAAGTGGGGCGAGTACTATGGCTACACCTTC
TRBV9,NA,TRBJ2-3,NA,CASSVDEVLTDTQYF,TGTGCCAGCAGCGTAGATGAGGTTTTAACAGATACGCAGTATTTT
TRBV5-6,TRBD1,TRBJ1-5,few,CASSLTGAYQPQHF,TGTGCCAGCAGCTTGACAGGGGCATATCAGCCCCAGCATTTT
TRBV7-2,NA,TRBJ1-1,NA,CASSPFGGWNTEAFF,TGTGCCAGCAGCCCCTTTGGGGGGTGGAACACTGAAGCTTTCTTT